Each of the 32 T cell receptor beta chains below was sequenced from the same sample in a study of radiotherapy plus CTLA-4 blockade in lung cancer. Method: immunoSEQ multiplex PCR; TCRdb's copy keeps in-frame clones and lacks some. The sample yields tens of thousands of clones, 78% seen once. The starting material was peripheral blood, obtained from a patient treated with radiotherapy plus ipilimumab. The receptors derive from a human donor with non-small cell lung cancer who had a complete response to radiotherapy plus ipilimumab.

This rearrangement joins TRBV10-3 to TRBJ2-1; no firm D call. The CDR3 loop spans 15 amino acids. V dropped 6 bases and J dropped 4 bases, with 16 bases sitting between them. The germline V gene encodes CDR1 ENHRY and CDR2 SYGVKD. The CDR3 spells CAIRPASPSYNEQFF. The CDR3 bases are TGTGCCATCAGACCGGCCTCCCCTTCTTACAATGAGCAGTTCTTC.

This chain links TRBV5-6 with TRBJ2-1, with D tentatively TRBD1 or TRBD2 (5 bases each). The CDR3 contains 13 residues. Germline CDR1 is SGHDT and CDR2 is YYEEEE. The V end lost 4 bases, the J end lost 8 bases, and 13 bases lay between the germline ends. The CDR3 nucleotides are TGTGCCAGCAGCGCCCTTTGGGGGTATGAGCAGTTCTTC. It translates to CASSALWGYEQFF.

The chain is built from TRBV7-2 and TRBJ2-3; TRBD2 aligns across 13 bases. This CDR3 spans 18 amino acids. From germline, CDR1 is SGHTA and CDR2 FQGNSA. Unmatched junction bases numbered 9, after V lost 5 bases and J lost 1 base. CDR3 in DNA: TGTGCCAGCAGCAAACGGACTAGCGGGAGCCCCCGCACAGATACGCAGTATTTT. It codes for CASSKRTSGSPRTDTQYF.

The chain carries TRBV7-2 and TRBJ1-5; the D gene is possibly TRBD1 (6 bases). Germline CDR1 and CDR2: SGHTA and FQGNSA. The V gene lost 6 bases and the J gene lost 1 base, with 13 bases spanning the gap. The CDR3 totals 15 residues. The CDR3 sequence: CASSRQGFSNQPQHF. The CDR3 DNA follows: TGTGCCAGCAGTCGCCAGGGGTTCAGCAATCAGCCCCAGCATTTT.

By sample share, this clone is medium-sized (0.01 to 0.1%). The chain combines TRBV19 with TRBJ2-7; D tentatively fits TRBD1 or TRBD2 (5 bases each). V was trimmed by 4 bases and J by 2 bases, leaving 12 bases between them. CDR3 size: 14 residues. Germline lookup yields CDR1 LNHDA and CDR2 SQIVND (reference sequence). The CDR3 bases are TGTGCCAGTAGTAGGGACCGAACCGCCTACGAGCAGTACTTC. It translates to CASSRDRTAYEQYF.

The CDR3 sequence: CATSRPSSLYNEQFF. As DNA, the CDR3 is TGTGCCACCAGTAGACCTAGCTCCCTCTACAATGAGCAGTTCTTC. The chain is built from TRBV15 and TRBJ2-1; possible D gene TRBD2, 5 bases. Germline values: CDR1 LNHNV, CDR2 YYDKDF (reference sequence). This CDR3 has 15 residues. Deletions cut 6 bases from V and 3 bases from J, with 15 bases between.

This chain links TRBV30 with TRBJ2-5; no clear D. The CDR3 has 11 residues. Germline V gene sequence: CDR1 GTSNPN, CDR2 SVGIG (reference sequence). With 1 base removed from V and 4 bases from J, the gap between germline ends came to 4 bases. DNA of the CDR3: TGTGCCTGGAGTGCCCGAGAGACCCAGTACTTC. Protein sequence: CAWSARETQYF.

CDR3 region: CASSLVGRGGHQPQHF. For the CDR3, the DNA is TGTGCCAGCAGCTTAGTGGGCAGGGGCGGTCATCAGCCCCAGCATTTT. V and J are TRBV7-9 and TRBJ1-5; the D gene is possibly TRBD1 (6 bases). V shed 1 base and J shed 5 bases, with 15 bases lying between them. The CDR3 contains 16 residues. Per the germline V gene, CDR1 is SEHNR and CDR2 is FQNEAQ (reference sequence).

V is TRBV9 and J is TRBJ2-3; 8 bases are shared with TRBD1. This CDR3 has 14 amino acids. Germline CDR1 and CDR2: SGDLS and YYNGEE. The trim removed 0 bases at V and 6 bases at J, leaving 3 bases unmatched. The CDR3 spells CASSVVSGGDTQYF. CDR3 DNA: TGTGCCAGCAGCGTAGTTTCAGGGGGCGATACGCAGTATTTT.

The chain couples TRBV6-6 to TRBJ2-2, with 8 bases fitting TRBD1. With 5 bases clipped from V and 1 base from J, the junction kept 3 bases outside the gene matches. The CDR3 runs 15 residues. Germline-derived CDR1 and CDR2 are MNHNY and SVGAGI (reference sequence). In DNA, the CDR3 is TGTGCCAGCAGTAAAACAGGGGGGAACACCGGGGAGCTGTTTTTT. Protein: CASSKTGGNTGELFF.

The chain recombines TRBV5-1 with TRBJ2-1; a possible D gene is TRBD2 (6 bases). The CDR3 is 12 residues long. The germline V and J ends were trimmed by 3 bases and 5 bases, with 6 bases remaining between them. The germline gives CDR1 SGHRS, CDR2 YFSETQ. The CDR3, as DNA: TGCGCCAGCAGCTGGGGGGACAATGAGCAGTTCTTC. Translated, it gives CASSWGDNEQFF.

The genes are TRBV19 and TRBJ1-6, with TRBD1 as a possible D gene (6 bases). Trimming removed 4 bases from V and 9 bases from J, with 19 bases in between. CDR3 length equals 16 residues. Per germline, CDR1 LNHDA and CDR2 SQIVND (reference sequence). For the CDR3, the DNA is TGTGCCAGTAGTAGCCAAAAGACTGGGGGCAGTTCACCCCTCCACTTT. Translation: CASSSQKTGGSSPLHF.

A single count supports this clone. The CDR3: CASSGRDTQAGEQFF. CDR3 DNA sequence: TGCGCCAGCAGTGGCCGGGACACCCAAGCTGGTGAGCAGTTCTTC. This chain uses TRBV10-1 with TRBJ2-1, with D possibly being TRBD1 (6 bases). Trimming removed 4 bases at V and 9 bases at J, with 19 bases between. The V gene's germline CDR1 is WNHNN and CDR2 SYGVQD (reference sequence). The CDR3 is 15 residues long.

The chain carries TRBV7-2 and TRBJ1-3; the D is unclear. Germline CDR1 SGHTA, CDR2 FQGNSA. The ends were cut back, 5 bases at V and 0 bases at J, with 11 bases in the middle. The CDR3 spans 15 residues. CDR3 DNA sequence: TGTGCCAGCAGCCCGGACGGAAGCTCTGGAAACACCATATATTTT. Translated: CASSPDGSSGNTIYF.

The V gene is TRBV5-1, the J gene TRBJ2-2; tentative D call: TRBD2 (7 bases). V was shortened by 4 bases and J by 8 bases, with 21 bases between the two germline ends. This CDR3 is built from 16 residues. Germline values: CDR1 SGHRS, CDR2 YFSETQ. The chain's CDR3 is CASSGQAGGGRGELFF. The DNA of the CDR3 is TGCGCCAGCAGCGGACAAGCGGGCGGGGGCCGGGGGGAGCTGTTTTTT.

The chain is built from TRBV11-3 and TRBJ1-6; D is ambiguous. In germline, CDR1 is SGHNT, CDR2 YENEEA. The CDR3 has 13 residues. V lost 5 bases, J lost 8 bases, and 10 bases lay in between. Here the CDR3 reads CASSDTPDSPLHF. CDR3 nucleotide sequence: TGTGCCAGCAGCGACACACCGGATTCACCCCTCCACTTT.

This chain links TRBV28 with TRBJ2-7; TRBD1 is a possible D gene (6 bases). The CDR3 covers 16 residues. V was trimmed by 6 bases and J by 2 bases, leaving 20 bases between them. Germline assignment: CDR1 MDHEN and CDR2 SYDVKM. CDR3 residues: CASSENRGQTPYEQYF. CDR3 DNA sequence: TGTGCCAGCAGCGAAAACCGTGGACAGACTCCCTACGAGCAGTACTTC.

The J gene is TRBJ2-7, the V gene TRBV10-3; D is ambiguous. Trimming removed 4 bases from V and 1 base from J, with 5 bases in between. The germline CDR1 and CDR2 sequences are ENHRY and SYGVKD. This CDR3 has 12 amino acids. The CDR3 is CAISAESYEQYV. CDR3 coding DNA: TGTGCCATCAGTGCCGAGTCCTACGAGCAGTACGTC.

The chain employs TRBV4-3 and TRBJ1-2; D is unclear. There are 15 residues in the CDR3. Germline V lookup: CDR1 LGHNA, CDR2 YSLEER. V lost 3 bases and J 0 bases, leaving 11 bases between the germline ends. The CDR3 loop is CASSQDQRANYGYTF. The CDR3 DNA reads TGCGCCAGCAGCCAGGATCAGAGAGCTAACTATGGCTACACCTTC.

V and J are TRBV18 and TRBJ1-2; D ambiguous. The CDR3 extends over 15 amino acids. The ends were cut back, 3 bases at V and 0 bases at J, with 11 bases in the middle. Germline assignment: CDR1 KGHSH and CDR2 LQKENI. As DNA, the CDR3 is TGTGCCAGCTCACCTTTTACCGGAGCTAACTATGGCTACACCTTC. This translates into CASSPFTGANYGYTF.

The chain uses TRBV27 and TRBJ1-5; tentatively, D is TRBD1 (5 bases). This CDR3 region has 13 residues. Trimming stripped 3 bases from V and 3 bases from J, with 6 bases between. CDR1 and CDR2 (germline): MNHEY, SMNVEV (reference sequence). Here the CDR3 reads CASSLTDNQPQHF. CDR3 DNA sequence: TGTGCCAGCAGTTTGACAGACAATCAGCCCCAGCATTTT.

The CDR3 nucleotides read TGTGCCAGCAGTGCGGGACAGGGGGCGGGAGAGACCCAGTACTTC. Its translation: CASSAGQGAGETQYF. The rearrangement links TRBV27 to TRBJ2-5; TRBD1 matches 12 bases. The germline CDR1 and CDR2 sequences are MNHEY and SMNVEV (reference sequence). V shed 5 bases, J shed 4 bases, and the junction held 5 bases outside the gene matches. The CDR3 contains 15 residues.

V gene TRBV2 combines with J gene TRBJ2-3; 14 bases map to TRBD2. Germline-derived CDR1 and CDR2 are SNHLY and FYNNEI. This CDR3 has 16 residues. V lost 6 bases and J lost 5; bases outside the gene matches: 7. As DNA, the CDR3 is TGTGCCAGCAGCACCGGACTAGCGGGGGGTAAAGATACGCAGTATTTT. Protein product: CASSTGLAGGKDTQYF.

The J gene is TRBJ1-2, the V gene TRBV7-2, with TRBD1 as a possible D gene (5 bases). CDR1 is SGHTA, CDR2 FQGNSA, per germline. Trimming took 6 bases from V and 6 from J, leaving 23 bases between them. The CDR3 runs to 16 residues. This CDR3 is CASSQGRLLAGDGYTF. In DNA, the CDR3 is TGTGCCAGCAGTCAGGGCCGACTCCTGGCCGGGGATGGCTACACCTTC.

The chain has TRBV18 and TRBJ1-3; TRBD1 aligns across 8 bases. V dropped 1 base and J dropped 6; count of bases not matched to a gene: 11. CDR1 is KGHSH and CDR2 is LQKENI in the germline V gene. The CDR3 length is 17 residues. The CDR3 DNA reads TGTGCCAGCTCACCACGACCTGCCGGGACAGGAATAAACACCATATATTTT. Residues: CASSPRPAGTGINTIYF.

The V and J genes are TRBV19 and TRBJ1-2; TRBD1 is a possible D gene (5 bases). CDR1 and CDR2 (germline): LNHDA, SQIVND (reference sequence). This CDR3 region has 10 residues. CDR3: CAAGTYGYTF. The CDR3 bases are TGTGCGGCAGGGACCTATGGCTACACCTTC.

This clone is a singleton in its sample. V is TRBV7-2 and J is TRBJ1-4, with TRBD1 identical over 7 bases. The germline gives CDR1 SGHTA, CDR2 FQGNSA. This CDR3 has 17 residues. Unmatched junction bases numbered 9, after V lost 5 bases and J lost 0 bases. The CDR3 region is CASSPRGQAPTNEKLFF. The CDR3 DNA follows: TGTGCCAGCAGCCCTAGGGGGCAGGCCCCAACTAATGAAAAACTGTTTTTT. The variable domain in full, with the rest retrieved from reference TRBV7-2 and TRBJ1-4, is GAGVSQSPSNKVTEKGKDVELRCDPISGHTALYWYRQSLGQGLEFLIYFQGNSAPDKSGLPSDRFSAERTGGSVSTLTIQRTQQEDSAVYLCASSPRGQAPTNEKLFFGSGTQLSVL.

The chain is built from TRBV5-5 and TRBJ1-1; D is perhaps TRBD1 (5 bases). This CDR3 has 20 amino acids. Germline assignment: CDR1 SGHKS and CDR2 YYEKEE (reference sequence). The V gene lost 4 bases and the J gene lost 0 bases, with 28 bases spanning the gap. CDR3 sequence: CASSKNGIGQGRSMNTEAFF. CDR3 in DNA: TGTGCCAGCAGCAAGAACGGTATTGGGCAGGGAAGAAGCATGAACACTGAAGCTTTCTTT.

The chain couples TRBV28 to TRBJ2-7, with 9 bases lining up with TRBD1. Germline V gene lookup returns CDR1 MDHEN and CDR2 SYDVKM. V lost 5 bases to trimming and J lost 7 bases; unmatched junction nucleotides: 3. The CDR3 is 12 residues long. CDR3 residues: CASSRDRVEQYF. The DNA of the CDR3 is TGTGCCAGCAGTCGGGACAGGGTGGAGCAGTACTTC.

The genes are TRBV27 and TRBJ2-5, with D perhaps TRBD2 (6 bases). Germline V lookup: CDR1 MNHEY, CDR2 SMNVEV (reference sequence). CDR3 length: 15 residues. With 3 bases removed from V and 2 bases from J, the gap between germline ends came to 13 bases. DNA of the CDR3: TGTGCCAGCAGTTTGGGGGGACGGGGGCAAGAGACCCAGTACTTC. Translated, it gives CASSLGGRGQETQYF.

This clone was observed a few times. The J gene is TRBJ2-1, the V gene TRBV12-5; perhaps TRBD2 as D (6 bases). The CDR3 spans 13 residues. Germline V gene sequence: CDR1 LGHNT, CDR2 FRNRAP. Trimming took 6 bases from V and 4 from J, leaving 10 bases between them. CDR3 amino acids: CASGRLVYNEQFF. The DNA of the CDR3 is TGTGCTAGTGGCCGACTAGTGTACAATGAGCAGTTCTTC.

J is TRBJ2-1 and V is TRBV4-1; either TRBD1 or TRBD2 may fit D (5 bases each). V was shortened by 0 bases and J by 2 bases, with 8 bases between the two germline ends. Germline-derived CDR1 and CDR2 are MGHRA and YSYEKL. There are 15 residues in the CDR3. CDR3 in amino acids: CASSQDWGTYNEQFF. CDR3 nucleotide sequence: TGCGCCAGCAGCCAAGATTGGGGGACCTACAATGAGCAGTTCTTC.